This T cell receptor (beta chain) was captured in a study of identical twins. Points from the study as a whole: Memory repertoires lacked the insertion deficit that abundant cord blood beta clonotypes showed. Zero-insertion findings could be partly confounded by invariant cells (MAIT and iNKT cells).

The V and J ends lost 4 bases and 2 bases, in that order; junction bases with no gene match: 3. CDR3 size: 15 residues. CDR1 and CDR2 from the germline V gene are SGHNT and YYREEE (reference sequence). From the 5' RACE reads, TCRdb called clonotypes with MiXCR, one entry per CDR3 protein. The table lists more than 1.5 million distinct CDR3 sequences, around 29% of them singletons. This clonotype was recorded at least ten times. Its antigen is as yet unknown. The chain recombines TRBV5-4 with TRBJ2-7; TRBD2 matches at 13 bases. The sequence came from a newborn girl in good health. The sample was cord blood. The DNA of the CDR3 is TGTGCCAGCAGCATCGGGACTAGCGGGACCTACGAGCAGTACTTC. Its translation is CASSIGTSGTYEQYF.